Following are 27 T cell receptor beta chains from one sample sequenced in a study of T cell responses to AZD1222 COVID-19 vaccine. The repertoire was sequenced with immunoSEQ multiplex PCR; TCRdb's copy has only in-frame clones and lacks some. The sample has 150,000 or so clones, approximately 95% seen once. The sequencing here drew on peripheral blood, taken on day 0 of MenACWY control vaccination. Receptors were obtained from an adult in good health.

The J gene is TRBJ2-3, the V gene TRBV27; D call uncertain. CDR3 length equals 14 residues. Germline V gene lookup returns CDR1 MNHEY and CDR2 SMNVEV (reference sequence). V lost 3 bases and J lost 6, with 13 bases in between. This CDR3 reads CASSFWADRDTQYF. For the CDR3, the DNA is TGTGCCAGCAGTTTTTGGGCGGACCGGGATACGCAGTATTTT.

The chain joins TRBV5-1 to TRBJ1-1, with TRBD1 matching 7 bases. The CDR3 is made up of 15 amino acids. CDR1 SGHRS and CDR2 YFSETQ come from the germline V gene. V was clipped by 4 bases and J by 5 bases; unmatched bases: 11. The CDR3 DNA follows: TGCGCCAGCAGCCCAGCCGACAGGGCGGATACTGAAGCTTTCTTT. The encoded protein is CASSPADRADTEAFF.

This clone was detected once. The chain links TRBV28 to TRBJ1-5; no reliable D call. This CDR3 is built from 14 residues. Germline values: CDR1 MDHEN, CDR2 SYDVKM. Between the trimmed V and J ends, which lost 6 bases and 4 bases, there was a span of 13 bases. The CDR3 reads CASRHPIINQPQHF. CDR3 nucleotides: TGTGCCAGCAGGCACCCTATTATTAATCAGCCCCAGCATTTT.

V gene TRBV3-1 (or the pseudogene TRBV3-2) combines with J gene TRBJ2-5; D unclear. Germline V lookup: CDR1 LGHDT, CDR2 YNNKEL (reference sequence). The CDR3 contains 15 residues. Trimming removed 4 bases at V and 1 base at J, with 13 bases between. DNA of the CDR3: TGTGCCAGCAGCCTTAAAGGTGGGTTCCAAGAGACCCAGTACTTC. Amino acids: CASSLKGGFQETQYF.

The chain uses TRBV10-1 and TRBJ2-3; D call uncertain. Trimming removed 6 bases from V and 4 bases from J, with 14 bases in between. The CDR3 extends over 14 amino acids. The germline V gene encodes CDR1 WNHNN and CDR2 SYGVQD (reference sequence). CDR3 DNA: TGCGCCAGCAGCCCTCGCCCAGAGGCAGATACGCAGTATTTT. The encoded protein is CASSPRPEADTQYF.

The chain couples TRBV5-8 to TRBJ2-7, with 9 bases matching TRBD1. J lost 0 bases, V lost 1 base, and 5 bases had no gene match. The CDR3 extends over 16 amino acids. The germline gives CDR1 SGHTS, CDR2 YDEGEE. As DNA, the CDR3 is TGTGCCAGCAGCTTGCTACCGGGACAGGGCTCCTACGAGCAGTACTTC. Translating gives CASSLLPGQGSYEQYF. The full variable domain, its missing parts supplied by reference TRBV5-8 and TRBJ2-7, is EAGVTQSPTHLIKTRGQQATLRCSPISGHTSVYWYQQALGLGLQFLLWYDEGEERNRGNFPPRFSGRQFPNYSSELNVNALELEDSALYLCASSLLPGQGSYEQYFGPGTRLTVT.

The chain is built from TRBV5-6 and TRBJ1-6; D is ambiguous. V was pared by 2 bases and J by 6 bases, with 9 bases between. CDR1 and CDR2 from the germline V gene are SGHDT and YYEEEE. The CDR3 covers 14 residues. CDR3 in amino acids: CASSFSQPNSPLHF. The DNA for the CDR3 is TGTGCCAGCAGCTTTTCTCAGCCTAATTCACCCCTCCACTTT.

This chain joins TRBV28 and TRBJ1-6; 10 nucleotides match TRBD1. Germline CDR1 and CDR2: MDHEN and SYDVKM. V gave up 6 bases and J gave up 7 bases; unmatched junction bases: 3. The CDR3 covers 14 residues. The CDR3 region is CASSRDRGNSPLHF. CDR3 DNA: TGTGCCAGCAGCCGGGACAGGGGCAATTCACCCCTCCACTTT. The full variable domain, rest sourced from reference TRBV28 and TRBJ1-6, is DVKVTQSSRYLVKRTGEKVFLECVQDMDHENMFWYRQDPGLGLRLIYFSYDVKMKEKGDIPEGYSVSREKKERFSLILESASTNQTSMYLCASSRDRGNSPLHFGNGTRLTVT.

This clone has more than one count but fewer than ten. This sequence joins TRBV11-2 and TRBJ1-6; D not resolved. Trimming removed 3 bases at V and 5 bases at J, with 14 bases between. The germline V gene encodes CDR1 SGHAT and CDR2 FQNNGV. The CDR3 has 16 residues. The CDR3 DNA reads as TGTGCCAGCAGCTTCCGGTGGGGTCCAAATAATTCACCCCTCCACTTT. Protein sequence: CASSFRWGPNNSPLHF.

This chain links TRBV6-6 with TRBJ1-2; D may be TRBD1 (5 bases). The CDR3 has 13 residues. The germline V gene encodes CDR1 MNHNY and CDR2 SVGAGI (reference sequence). V lost 2 bases and J 6 bases, leaving 10 bases between the germline ends. This CDR3 reads CASSYAPGNGYTF. The CDR3 DNA reads TGTGCCAGCAGTTACGCCCCAGGGAATGGCTACACCTTC.

This chain uses TRBV29-1 with TRBJ1-1, with 7 bases aligning to TRBD1. The J segment lost 0 bases and the V segment lost 1 base, leaving 8 bases of the junction unmatched. This CDR3 spans 16 amino acids. Germline values: CDR1 SQVTM, CDR2 ANQGSEA. The CDR3 is CSVEGQGVYMNTEAFF. The CDR3 DNA sequence: TGCAGCGTTGAAGGGCAGGGGGTATACATGAACACTGAAGCTTTCTTT.

The chain uses TRBV5-1 and TRBJ2-1; 10 nucleotides align to TRBD2. CDR1 is SGHRS, CDR2 YFSETQ, per germline. Trimming at V came to 0 bases and at J to 7 bases, leaving 7 bases not matched to a gene. CDR3 size: 16 residues. The CDR3 sequence is CASSLAGSSGRNEQFF. The CDR3 DNA reads TGCGCCAGCAGCTTGGCCGGGTCTAGCGGGAGAAATGAGCAGTTCTTC.

The V call is TRBV15, the J call TRBJ1-2, with D perhaps matching TRBD1 (5 bases). The CDR3 contains 20 residues. Trimming stripped 0 bases from V and 7 bases from J, with 30 bases between. The germline V gene has CDR1 LNHNV and CDR2 YYDKDF (reference sequence). The CDR3 DNA is TGTGCCACCAGCAGAGATTTTCTCAGACAGTCCTCGGCCAGGGATATTGGCTACACCTTC. Translated, it gives CATSRDFLRQSSARDIGYTF. Full variable domain (remainder filled in from reference TRBV15 and TRBJ1-2): DAMVIQNPRYQVTQFGKPVTLSCSQTLNHNVMYWYQQKSSQAPKLLFHYYDKDFNNEADTPDNFQSRRPNTSFCFLDIRSPGLGDTAMYLCATSRDFLRQSSARDIGYTFGSGTRLTVV.

This chain joins TRBV28 and TRBJ1-2, with D unresolved. Germline CDR1 and CDR2: MDHEN and SYDVKM. V lost 2 bases and J 7 bases, leaving 11 bases between the germline ends. The CDR3 totals 13 residues. CDR3 region: CASSLVRGSGYTF. In nucleotides, the CDR3 is TGTGCCAGCAGTTTAGTTCGCGGTTCTGGCTACACCTTC.

The chain is built from TRBV5-8 and TRBJ1-4, with TRBD1 identical over 7 bases. The germline V gene encodes CDR1 SGHTS and CDR2 YDEGEE. The V segment lost 7 bases and the J segment 8 bases; nucleotides outside the gene matches: 17. The CDR3 has 16 residues. DNA of the CDR3: TGTGCCAGCCGACAAATGAGACAGGGATTTTTCGAAAAACTGTTTTTT. Residues: CASRQMRQGFFEKLFF. The full variable domain, its missing parts supplied by reference TRBV5-8 and TRBJ1-4, is EAGVTQSPTHLIKTRGQQATLRCSPISGHTSVYWYQQALGLGLQFLLWYDEGEERNRGNFPPRFSGRQFPNYSSELNVNALELEDSALYLCASRQMRQGFFEKLFFGSGTQLSVL.

The chain recombines TRBV19 with TRBJ1-1; D ambiguous. Germline CDR1 reads LNHDA; CDR2 reads SQIVND (reference sequence). This CDR3 has 13 residues. V lost 6 bases and J lost 3, with 11 bases in between. CDR3 loop: CASSGVDDTEAFF. CDR3 nucleotide sequence: TGTGCCAGTAGCGGGGTGGATGACACTGAAGCTTTCTTT.

The chain's CDR3 is CASSISRQDNQPQHF. CDR3 DNA sequence: TGTGCCAGTAGTATCTCTCGGCAGGACAATCAGCCCCAGCATTTT. The chain is built from TRBV19 and TRBJ1-5; D is uncertain. This CDR3 has 15 residues. V was clipped by 3 bases and J by 3 bases, with 12 bases between them. Germline V gene lookup returns CDR1 LNHDA and CDR2 SQIVND (reference sequence). The full variable domain, completed using reference TRBV19 and TRBJ1-5, is DGGITQSPKYLFRKEGQNVTLSCEQNLNHDAMYWYRQDPGQGLRLIYYSQIVNDFQKGDIAEGYSVSREKKESFPLTVTSAQKNPTAFYLCASSISRQDNQPQHFGDGTRLSIL.

J is TRBJ2-1 and V is TRBV28; D might be TRBD1 (6 bases). The germline V and J ends were trimmed by 6 bases and 7 bases, with 10 bases remaining between them. Germline CDR1 is MDHEN and CDR2 is SYDVKM. The CDR3 runs to 12 residues. The CDR3 region is CASSTGWNEQFF. DNA of the CDR3: TGTGCCAGCAGCACAGGGTGGAATGAGCAGTTCTTC.

Only one count was recorded for this clone. This sequence joins TRBV4-1 and TRBJ1-2; the D is unclear. Germline CDR1 reads MGHRA; CDR2 reads YSYEKL. V was clipped by 1 base and J by 2 bases, with 8 bases between them. The CDR3 runs to 14 residues. The CDR3 nucleotides are TGCGCCAGCAGCCAAGGGTCCGGGAACTATGGCTACACCTTC. Protein product: CASSQGSGNYGYTF.

The genes are TRBV6-2 or TRBV6-3 and TRBJ1-2; 7 nucleotides line up with TRBD1. The V gene's germline CDR1 is MNHEY and CDR2 SVGEGT. The V segment lost 5 bases and the J segment 6 bases; nucleotides outside the gene matches: 12. This CDR3 region has 15 residues. CDR3 residues: CASSAGDREVDGYTF. As DNA, the CDR3 is TGTGCCAGCAGTGCAGGAGACAGGGAAGTCGATGGCTACACCTTC.

This clone came up many times. This chain joins TRBV7-9 and TRBJ1-3; D ambiguous. The CDR3 totals 13 residues. Trimming took 1 base from V and 4 from J, leaving 5 bases between them. Germline values: CDR1 SEHNR, CDR2 FQNEAQ (reference sequence). The CDR3 region is CASSLGGGNTIYF. Written as DNA, the CDR3 is TGTGCCAGCAGCTTAGGGGGAGGAAACACCATATATTTT.

The chain has TRBV19 and TRBJ2-3; 8 bases line up with TRBD2. V shed 1 base and J 1 base; nucleotides not matched to a gene: 1. From germline, CDR1 is LNHDA and CDR2 SQIVND (reference sequence). The CDR3 is made up of 15 amino acids. This CDR3 reads CASSIVSGGTDTQYF. CDR3 coding DNA: TGTGCCAGTAGTATAGTTAGCGGGGGCACAGATACGCAGTATTTT.

In this sample, this clone turned up a few times. The chain employs TRBV6-5 and TRBJ1-2; D perhaps matches TRBD1 (6 bases). Trimming cost V 7 bases and J 5 bases, with 11 bases left between them. CDR1 is MNHEY, CDR2 SVGAGI, per germline. This CDR3 region has 12 residues. CDR3 in amino acids: CASTAGDYGYTF. The CDR3 DNA follows: TGTGCCAGCACGGCAGGGGATTATGGCTACACCTTC.

This clone was detected only a few times. The chain couples TRBV12-5 to TRBJ2-7; TRBD2 aligns across 13 bases. CDR3 length: 21 amino acids. Trimming cost V 4 bases and J 0 bases; bases outside gene matches: 18. Germline V CDR1 and CDR2: LGHNT, FRNRAP. The CDR3 protein is CASGSVPIPGLAGTYSYEQYF. CDR3 coding DNA: TGTGCTAGTGGTTCGGTACCGATTCCGGGACTAGCGGGGACTTACTCCTACGAGCAGTACTTC. Variable domain in full (rest from reference TRBV12-5 and TRBJ2-7): DARVTQTPRHKVTEMGQEVTMRCQPILGHNTVFWYRQTMMQGLELLAYFRNRAPLDDSGMPKDRFSAEMPDATLATLKIQPSEPRDSAVYFCASGSVPIPGLAGTYSYEQYFGPGTRLTVT.

V usage is TRBV23-1 and J usage is TRBJ1-5, with TRBD1 matching over 8 bases. TRBV23-1 is filed as an ORF, its function uncertain. The CDR3 consists of 20 residues. The ends lost 0 bases at V and 7 bases at J; junction bases unmatched: 20. The CDR3 nucleotides are TGCGCCAGCAGTCAATCGGGGGTCCGGGACAGGTTTCCCGAGGGCCAGCCCCAGCATTTT. Translated, it gives CASSQSGVRDRFPEGQPQHF.

The V call is TRBV20-1, the J call TRBJ1-5; D is unresolved. This CDR3 is 18 amino acids long. V was shortened by 3 bases and J by 3 bases, with 24 bases between the two germline ends. Per germline, CDR1 DFQATT and CDR2 SNEGSKA (reference sequence). CDR3 bases: TGCAGTGCTAGTTGGGTAGTTGGAGACCTCCGTAACAATCAGCCCCAGCATTTT. Amino acids: CSASWVVGDLRNNQPQHF.

This chain joins TRBV5-3 and TRBJ2-2, with D uncertain. TRBV5-3 is an ORF for which the function is uncertain. The CDR3 is 15 amino acids. With 4 bases removed from V and 5 bases from J, the gap between germline ends came to 15 bases. CDR3 in DNA: TGTGCCAGAAGCGGGCGGAAAATAGAGACCGGGGAGCTGTTTTTT. Residues: CARSGRKIETGELFF.